The 5 T cell receptor beta chains below come from one sample, sequenced in a study of T cell repertoires in cytomegalovirus infection. The antigens for these receptors are not known. Each CDR3 protein gets one entry after TCRdb re-called the reads with MiXCR. The table lists some 500,000 distinct CDR3 sequences, roughly 43% of them singletons. The sample was cultured PBMCs, taken from culture after CMV antigen stimulation. The receptors derive from a human donor in good health (CMV status not recorded). Some clones in this sample may be carry-over from other donors' samples.

The chain employs TRBV7-9 and TRBJ2-7; D uncertain. Germline CDR1 reads SEHNR; CDR2 reads FQNEAQ (reference sequence). Trimming pared 5 bases from V and 9 bases from J, leaving 17 bases between. The CDR3 is 13 amino acids. The CDR3, as DNA: TGTGCCAGCAGCCCGACCGCCATCTACTGGCAGTACTTC. This translates into CASSPTAIYWQYF. Together with reference TRBV7-9 and TRBJ2-7, the CDR3 gives the full variable domain: DTGVSQNPRHKITKRGQNVTFRCDPISEHNRLYWYRQTLGQGPEFLTYFQNEAQLEKSRLLSDRFSAERPKGSFSTLEIQRTEQGDSAMYLCASSPTAIYWQYFGPGTRLTVT.

The chain uses TRBV4-1 and TRBJ2-1, with 9 nucleotides matching TRBD2. V shed 4 bases and J 6 bases; nucleotides not matched to a gene: 13. Germline values: CDR1 MGHRA, CDR2 YSYEKL. The CDR3 spans 17 residues. CDR3 sequence (DNA): TGCGCCAGCAGCCGACTAGCGGTGAGGGTGGGGGGCAATGAGCAGTTCTTC. This encodes CASSRLAVRVGGNEQFF.

This chain joins TRBV7-2 and TRBJ1-1; tentatively, D is TRBD1 (5 bases). The CDR3 has 15 amino acids. V lost 2 bases and J lost 1, with 11 bases in between. CDR1 and CDR2 from the germline V gene are SGHTA and FQGNSA. The CDR3 here is CASSLFGQQNTEAFF. The CDR3 DNA reads TGTGCCAGCAGCTTATTTGGACAACAGAACACTGAAGCTTTCTTT.

This chain joins TRBV7-9 and TRBJ1-1; TRBD1 matches at 10 bases. Trimming at V came to 4 bases and at J to 5 bases, leaving 7 bases not matched to a gene. This CDR3 has 15 amino acids. Germline-derived CDR1 and CDR2 are SEHNR and FQNEAQ (reference sequence). CDR3 sequence (DNA): TGTGCCAGCAGCTACGGGGGGACAGGGGTGACTGAAGCTTTCTTT. This codes for CASSYGGTGVTEAFF.

This clonotype was seen ten or more times. The rearrangement links TRBV7-2 to TRBJ1-6; possibly TRBD1 for D (6 bases). The CDR3 runs to 14 residues. Germline values: CDR1 SGHTA, CDR2 FQGNSA. V was pared by 5 bases and J by 8 bases, with 13 bases between. The CDR3 nucleotides read TGTGCCAGCAGCCTCGACAGGAGCTATTCACCCCTCCACTTT. Translated: CASSLDRSYSPLHF. The whole variable domain, remainder taken from reference TRBV7-2 and TRBJ1-6, is GAGVSQSPSNKVTEKGKDVELRCDPISGHTALYWYRQSLGQGLEFLIYFQGNSAPDKSGLPSDRFSAERTGGSVSTLTIQRTQQEDSAVYLCASSLDRSYSPLHFGNGTRLTVT.